The T cell receptor (beta chain) under discussion was sequenced for a study of blood T cell repertoires in COVID-19. Study overall: Sites in the United States, Italy and Spain provided acute and convalescent COVID-19 samples. Sources were T cells, B-cell-depleted T cells, or PBMCs; the material itself was cDNA or gDNA.

In this sample, this clone turned up once. The authors' processing: Estimation of nucleated cell counts was performed using reference gene primer amplification. Assay used: immunoSEQ multiplex PCR; TCRdb lists only in-frame clones, some missing. V and J calls and clone size are copied from that table; D and trimming were computed from the DNA. The sample has about 220,000 clones; about four fifths are singletons. This TCR was sampled from a woman aged 80 or older with acute or convalescent COVID-19. Sequencing was done on a sample of peripheral blood.

The CDR3 region is CASSLAGVLRVGTQYF. In DNA form, the CDR3 reads TGTGCCAGCAGTTTAGCGGGCGTCCTAAGGGTTGGTACGCAGTATTTT. The chain employs TRBV27 and TRBJ2-3; D might be TRBD2 (5 bases). Germline V gene data show CDR1 as MNHEY and CDR2 as SMNVEV (reference sequence). V lost 2 bases and J lost 8, with 20 bases in between. The CDR3 is 16 residues long.